The present T cell receptor (beta chain) was sequenced within a study of CD8 T cells in Susac syndrome. Points on this clonotype: Its specificity is not known.

With random hexamers, roughly 0.45 to 1 ug RNA was reverse transcribed. By means of immunoSEQ multiplex PCR, TCR beta CDR3 spanning 54 Vbeta and 13 Jbeta underwent amplification. TCRdb recomputed calls from the immunoSEQ multiplex PCR reads with MiXCR, one row per CDR3 protein. The data contain fewer than 150,000 distinct CDR3 sequences, around 94% of them singletons. This CDR3 is 10 amino acids long. Germline V gives CDR1 SGHAT, CDR2 FQNNGV. Trimming took off 0 bases at V and 8 bases at J, with 0 bases between the two ends. Findings and caveats of the study: In its TCR sequencing and HLA analysis, the study acknowledged that the number of individuals was relatively small.

CD8+ and CD4+ T cells circulating in blood were sequenced for TCR beta. The rearrangement uses TRBV11-2 and TRBJ2-3; D gene uncertain. Sequencing was done on a sample of CD8+ T cells from PBMCs. This receptor was obtained from a human donor in good health. CDR3: CASSLDTQYF. For the CDR3, the DNA is TGTGCCAGCAGCTTAGATACGCAGTATTTT.